The clone carrying this T cell receptor beta chain was found many times. Antigen specificity is unknown. Library preparation for TCR beta used quantitative 5'-RACE with molecular barcodes. One entry per CDR3 protein results from TCRdb running MiXCR on the 5' RACE reads. The table lists roughly 670,000 distinct CDR3 sequences, under 20% of them singletons. These data belong to a study of CD8 T cells in ankylosing spondylitis. General study findings and limits: Clones linked with disease were CD8+ and fairly uncommon in the peripheral blood. Several highly homologous variants formed a TCR beta motif that appeared characteristic of ankylosing spondylitis blood. Matched ankylosing spondylitis synovial fluid reportedly contained a significantly enriched population of disease-linked clones. In synovial fluid and blood from reactive arthritis, some motif variants were previously reported.

The germline V gene has CDR1 LGHNA and CDR2 YNFKEQ. CDR3 length: 15 amino acids. Trimming pared 0 bases from V and 0 bases from J, leaving 6 bases between. The rearrangement uses TRBV4-2 and TRBJ1-3; D remains ambiguous. Sequenced material: blood, either unsorted or a sorted T cell fraction (not recorded which). The clonotype originates from a male donor with ankylosing spondylitis. CDR3 sequence reads: CASSQDERSGNTIYF. CDR3 DNA: TGTGCCAGCAGCCAAGATGAGCGCTCTGGAAACACCATATATTTT.